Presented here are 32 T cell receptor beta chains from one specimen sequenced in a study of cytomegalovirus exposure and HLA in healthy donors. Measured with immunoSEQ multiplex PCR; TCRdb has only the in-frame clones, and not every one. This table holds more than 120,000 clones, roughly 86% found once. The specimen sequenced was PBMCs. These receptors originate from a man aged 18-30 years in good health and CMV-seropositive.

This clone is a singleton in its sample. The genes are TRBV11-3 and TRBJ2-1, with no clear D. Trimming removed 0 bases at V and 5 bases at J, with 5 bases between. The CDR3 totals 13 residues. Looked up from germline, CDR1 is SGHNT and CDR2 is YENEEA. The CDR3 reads CASSLEQNNEQFF. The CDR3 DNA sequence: TGTGCCAGCAGCTTAGAACAGAACAATGAGCAGTTCTTC.

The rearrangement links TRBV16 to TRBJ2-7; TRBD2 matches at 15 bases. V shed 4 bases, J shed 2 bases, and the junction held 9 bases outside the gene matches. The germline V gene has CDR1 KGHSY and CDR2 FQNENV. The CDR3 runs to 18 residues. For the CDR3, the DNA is TGTGCCAGCAGCCCGGGACTAGCGGGAGGCACGGCTACCTACGAGCAGTACTTC. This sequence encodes CASSPGLAGGTATYEQYF.

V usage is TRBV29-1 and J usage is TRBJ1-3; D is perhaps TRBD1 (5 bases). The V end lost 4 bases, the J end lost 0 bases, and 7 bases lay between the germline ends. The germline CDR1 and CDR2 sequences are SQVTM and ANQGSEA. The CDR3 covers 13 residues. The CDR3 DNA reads TGCAGCGTTGCAGGGCTCTCTGGAAACACCATATATTTT. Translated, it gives CSVAGLSGNTIYF.

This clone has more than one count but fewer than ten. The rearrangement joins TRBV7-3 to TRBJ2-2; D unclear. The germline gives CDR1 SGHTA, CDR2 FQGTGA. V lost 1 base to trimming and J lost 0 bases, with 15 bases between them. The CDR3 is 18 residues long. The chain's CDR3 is CASSLIPAQFANTGELFF. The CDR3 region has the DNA TGTGCCAGCAGCTTAATCCCGGCACAGTTCGCGAACACCGGGGAGCTGTTTTTT. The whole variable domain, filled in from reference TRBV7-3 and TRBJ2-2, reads GAGVSQTPSNKVTEKGKYVELRCDPISGHTALYWYRQSLGQGPEFLIYFQGTGAADDSGLPNDRFFAVRPEGSVSTLKIQRTERGDSAVYLCASSLIPAQFANTGELFFGEGSRLTVL.

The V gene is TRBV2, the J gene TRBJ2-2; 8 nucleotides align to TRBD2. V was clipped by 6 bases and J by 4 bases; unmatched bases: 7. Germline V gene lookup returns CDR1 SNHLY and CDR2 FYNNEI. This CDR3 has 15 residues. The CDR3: CASRAGTRGTGELFF. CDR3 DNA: TGTGCCAGCAGGGCCGGGACTAGGGGCACCGGGGAGCTGTTTTTT.

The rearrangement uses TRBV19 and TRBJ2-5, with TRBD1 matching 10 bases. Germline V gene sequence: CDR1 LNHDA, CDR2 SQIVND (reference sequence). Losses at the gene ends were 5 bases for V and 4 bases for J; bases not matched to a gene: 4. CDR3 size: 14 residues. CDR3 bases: TGTGCCAGTAGTTTTCGGACAGGGGGAGAGACCCAGTACTTC. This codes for CASSFRTGGETQYF.

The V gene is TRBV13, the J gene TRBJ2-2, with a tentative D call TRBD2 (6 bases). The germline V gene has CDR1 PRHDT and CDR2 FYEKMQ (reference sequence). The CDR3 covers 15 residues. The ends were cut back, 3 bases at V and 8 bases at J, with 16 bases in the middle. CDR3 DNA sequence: TGTGCCAGCAGCTTTCGGACCGGGAGTACTGGGGAGCTGTTTTTT. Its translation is CASSFRTGSTGELFF.

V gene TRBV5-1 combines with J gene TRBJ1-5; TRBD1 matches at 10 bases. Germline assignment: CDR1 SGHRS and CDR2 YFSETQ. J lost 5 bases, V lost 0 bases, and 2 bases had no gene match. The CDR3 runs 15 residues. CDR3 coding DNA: TGCGCCAGCAGCTTGGGAGGGACAGGGGATCAGCCCCAGCATTTT. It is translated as CASSLGGTGDQPQHF.

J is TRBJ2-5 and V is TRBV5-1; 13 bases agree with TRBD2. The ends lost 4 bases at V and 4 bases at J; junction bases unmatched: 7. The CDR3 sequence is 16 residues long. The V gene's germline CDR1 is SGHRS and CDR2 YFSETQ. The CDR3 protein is CASSPTTSGGLETQYF. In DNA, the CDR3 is TGCGCCAGCAGCCCGACGACTAGCGGGGGGTTAGAGACCCAGTACTTC.

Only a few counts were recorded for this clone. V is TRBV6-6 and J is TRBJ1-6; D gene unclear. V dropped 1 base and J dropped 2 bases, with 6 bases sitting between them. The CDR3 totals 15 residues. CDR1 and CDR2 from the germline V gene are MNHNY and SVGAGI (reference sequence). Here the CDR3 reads CASSYLAPYNSPLHF. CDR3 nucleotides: TGTGCCAGCAGTTACTTAGCCCCCTATAATTCACCCCTCCACTTT.

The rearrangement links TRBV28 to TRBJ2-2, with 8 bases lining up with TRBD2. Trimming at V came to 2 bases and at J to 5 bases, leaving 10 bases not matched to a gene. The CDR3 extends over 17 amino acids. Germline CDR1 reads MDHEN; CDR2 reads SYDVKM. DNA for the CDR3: TGTGCCAGCAGTTTAATGGCGGGAGGCCCCCGGACCGGGGAGCTGTTTTTT. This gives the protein CASSLMAGGPRTGELFF.

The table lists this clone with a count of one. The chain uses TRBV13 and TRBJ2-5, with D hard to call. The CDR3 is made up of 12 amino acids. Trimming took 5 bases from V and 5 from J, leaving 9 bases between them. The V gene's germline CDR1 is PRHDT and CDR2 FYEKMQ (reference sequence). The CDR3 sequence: CASSVVGETQYF. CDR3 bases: TGTGCCAGCAGCGTGGTCGGTGAGACCCAGTACTTC.

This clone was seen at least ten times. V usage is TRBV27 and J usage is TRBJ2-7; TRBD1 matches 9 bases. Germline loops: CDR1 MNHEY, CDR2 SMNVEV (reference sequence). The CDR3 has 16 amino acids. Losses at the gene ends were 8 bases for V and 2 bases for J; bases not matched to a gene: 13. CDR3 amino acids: CASAPSPGTGTYEQYF. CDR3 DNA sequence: TGTGCCAGCGCACCGAGCCCCGGGACAGGGACCTACGAGCAGTACTTC.

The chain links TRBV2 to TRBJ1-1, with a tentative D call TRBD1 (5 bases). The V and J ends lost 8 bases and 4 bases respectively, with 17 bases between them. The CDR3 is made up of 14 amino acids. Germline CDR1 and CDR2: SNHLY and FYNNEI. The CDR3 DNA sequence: TGTGCCAGCGGTTCCGGGACTTTATCCACTGAAGCTTTCTTT. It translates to CASGSGTLSTEAFF.

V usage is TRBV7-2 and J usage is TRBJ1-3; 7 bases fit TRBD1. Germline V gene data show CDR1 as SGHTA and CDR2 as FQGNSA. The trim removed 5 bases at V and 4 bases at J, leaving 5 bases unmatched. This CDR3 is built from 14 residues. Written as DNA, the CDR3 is TGTGCCAGCAGCCCACAGACAGGGGGAAACACCATATATTTT. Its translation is CASSPQTGGNTIYF.

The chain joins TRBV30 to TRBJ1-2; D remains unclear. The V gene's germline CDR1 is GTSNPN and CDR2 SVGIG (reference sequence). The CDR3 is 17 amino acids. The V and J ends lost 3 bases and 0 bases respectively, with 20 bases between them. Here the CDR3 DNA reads TGTGCCTGGAGAACTTATCGAGGCGCCACGTCTAACTATGGCTACACCTTC. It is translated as CAWRTYRGATSNYGYTF.

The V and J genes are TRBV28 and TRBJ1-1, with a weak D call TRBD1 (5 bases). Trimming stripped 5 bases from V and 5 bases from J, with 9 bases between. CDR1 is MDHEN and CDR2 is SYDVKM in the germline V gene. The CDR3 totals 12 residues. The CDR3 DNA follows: TGTGCCAGCAGTCTGAAGGGGACTGAAGCTTTCTTT. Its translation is CASSLKGTEAFF.

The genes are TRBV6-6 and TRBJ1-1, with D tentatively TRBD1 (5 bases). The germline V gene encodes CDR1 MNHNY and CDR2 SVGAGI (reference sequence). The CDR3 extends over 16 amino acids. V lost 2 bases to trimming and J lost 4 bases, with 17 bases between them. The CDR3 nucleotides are TGTGCCAGCAGTTACGCACAGGTGGGGTCGGGCACTGAAGCTTTCTTT. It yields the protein CASSYAQVGSGTEAFF.

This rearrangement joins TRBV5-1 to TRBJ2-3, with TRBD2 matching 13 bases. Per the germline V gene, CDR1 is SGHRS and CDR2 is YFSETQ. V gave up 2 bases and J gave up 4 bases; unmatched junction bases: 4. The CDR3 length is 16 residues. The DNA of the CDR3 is TGCGCCAGCAGCTTCGGGACTAGCGGGAACGCAGATACGCAGTATTTT. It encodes CASSFGTSGNADTQYF. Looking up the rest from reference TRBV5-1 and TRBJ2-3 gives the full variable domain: KAGVTQTPRYLIKTRGQQVTLSCSPISGHRSVSWYQQTPGQGLQFLFEYFSETQRNKGNFPGRFSGRQFSNSRSEMNVSTLELGDSALYLCASSFGTSGNADTQYFGPGTRLTVL.

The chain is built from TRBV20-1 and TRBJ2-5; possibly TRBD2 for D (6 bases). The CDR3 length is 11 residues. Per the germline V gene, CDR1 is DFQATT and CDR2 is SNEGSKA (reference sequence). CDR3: CGLATQETQYF. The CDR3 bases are TGCGGGCTAGCGACACAAGAGACCCAGTACTTC.

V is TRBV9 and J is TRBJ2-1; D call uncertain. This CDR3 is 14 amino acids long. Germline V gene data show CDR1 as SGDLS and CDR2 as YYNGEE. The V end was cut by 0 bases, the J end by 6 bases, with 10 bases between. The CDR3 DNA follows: TGTGCCAGCAGCGTAGGATTTGGGCCCAATGAGCAGTTCTTC. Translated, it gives CASSVGFGPNEQFF. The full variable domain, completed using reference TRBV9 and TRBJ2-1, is DSGVTQTPKHLITATGQRVTLRCSPRSGDLSVYWYQQSLDQGLQFLIQYYNGEERAKGNILERFSAQQFPDLHSELNLSSLELGDSALYFCASSVGFGPNEQFFGPGTRLTVL.

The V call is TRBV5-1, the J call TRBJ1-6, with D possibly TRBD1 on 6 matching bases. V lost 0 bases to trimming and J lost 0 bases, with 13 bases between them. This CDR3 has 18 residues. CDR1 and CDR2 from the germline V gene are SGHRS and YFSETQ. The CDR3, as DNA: TGCGCCAGCAGCTTGGTCGGCACAGGGCCCTCCTATAATTCACCCCTCCACTTT. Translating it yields CASSLVGTGPSYNSPLHF.

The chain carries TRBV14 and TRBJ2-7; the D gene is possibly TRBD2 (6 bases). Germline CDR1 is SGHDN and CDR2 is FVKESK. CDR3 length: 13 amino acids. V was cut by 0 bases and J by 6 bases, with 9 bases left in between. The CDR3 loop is CASSQDRRGEQYF. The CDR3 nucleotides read TGTGCCAGCAGCCAAGATAGGAGGGGCGAGCAGTACTTC.

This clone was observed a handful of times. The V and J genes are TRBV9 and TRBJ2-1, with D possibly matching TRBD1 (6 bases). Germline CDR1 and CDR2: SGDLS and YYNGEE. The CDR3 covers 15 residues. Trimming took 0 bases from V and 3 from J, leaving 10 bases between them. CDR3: CASSVGGQSYNEQFF. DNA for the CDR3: TGTGCCAGCAGCGTAGGGGGACAAAGCTACAATGAGCAGTTCTTC. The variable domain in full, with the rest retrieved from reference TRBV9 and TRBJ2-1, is DSGVTQTPKHLITATGQRVTLRCSPRSGDLSVYWYQQSLDQGLQFLIQYYNGEERAKGNILERFSAQQFPDLHSELNLSSLELGDSALYFCASSVGGQSYNEQFFGPGTRLTVL.

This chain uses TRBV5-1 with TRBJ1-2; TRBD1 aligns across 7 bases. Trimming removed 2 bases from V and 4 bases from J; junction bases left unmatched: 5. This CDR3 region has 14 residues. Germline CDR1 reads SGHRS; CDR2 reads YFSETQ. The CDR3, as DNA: TGCGCCAGCAGCTTCGAACAGGGGCGCTATGGCTACACCTTC. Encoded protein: CASSFEQGRYGYTF.

The CDR3 region is CASSLKYDSRSGNTIYF. As DNA, the CDR3 is TGTGCCAGCAGCTTAAAATATGACAGCCGCTCTGGAAACACCATATATTTT. The chain has TRBV11-2 and TRBJ1-3, with TRBD1 as a possible D gene (5 bases). Germline V CDR1 and CDR2: SGHAT, FQNNGV. CDR3 length: 17 amino acids. Trimming stripped 2 bases from V and 0 bases from J, with 14 bases between.

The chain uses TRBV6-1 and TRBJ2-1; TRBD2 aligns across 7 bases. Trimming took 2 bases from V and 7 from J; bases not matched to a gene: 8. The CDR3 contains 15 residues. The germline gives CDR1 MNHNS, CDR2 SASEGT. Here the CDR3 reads CASSERLSGTNEQFF. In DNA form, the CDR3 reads TGTGCCAGCAGTGAAAGGTTGAGCGGGACGAATGAGCAGTTCTTC.

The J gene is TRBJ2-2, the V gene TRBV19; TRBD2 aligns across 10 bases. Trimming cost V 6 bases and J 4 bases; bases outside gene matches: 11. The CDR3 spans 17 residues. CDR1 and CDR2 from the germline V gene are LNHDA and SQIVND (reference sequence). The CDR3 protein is CASRVGLAGAVTGELFF. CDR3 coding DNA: TGTGCCAGTAGGGTAGGCCTAGCGGGAGCGGTCACCGGGGAGCTGTTTTTT.

CDR3 in amino acids: CASSYSYQGNGYEQYF. As DNA, the CDR3 is TGTGCCAGCAGTTACAGTTACCAGGGTAACGGCTACGAGCAGTACTTC. This sequence joins TRBV6-5 and TRBJ2-7, with D perhaps TRBD1 (5 bases). The V and J ends lost 2 bases and 3 bases respectively, with 17 bases between them. Germline CDR1 reads MNHEY; CDR2 reads SVGAGI. The CDR3 is 16 amino acids.

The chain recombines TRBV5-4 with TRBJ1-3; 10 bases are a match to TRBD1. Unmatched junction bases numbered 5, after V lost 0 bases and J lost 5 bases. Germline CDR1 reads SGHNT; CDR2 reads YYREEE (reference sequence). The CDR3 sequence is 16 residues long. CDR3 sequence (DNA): TGTGCCAGCAGCTTGGGACAGGGGGCCGCTAGAAACACCATATATTTT. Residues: CASSLGQGAARNTIYF.

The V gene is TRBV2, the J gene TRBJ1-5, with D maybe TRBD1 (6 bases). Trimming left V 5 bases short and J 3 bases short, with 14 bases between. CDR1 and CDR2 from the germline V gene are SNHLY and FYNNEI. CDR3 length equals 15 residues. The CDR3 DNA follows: TGTGCCAGCAGTCCACAGGGAAGGGACAATCAGCCCCAGCATTTT. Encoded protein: CASSPQGRDNQPQHF.

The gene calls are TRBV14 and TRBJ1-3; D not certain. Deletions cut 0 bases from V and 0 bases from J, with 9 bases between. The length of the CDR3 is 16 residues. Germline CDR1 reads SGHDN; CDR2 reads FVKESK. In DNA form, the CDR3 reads TGTGCCAGCAGCCAAGATGGGCCGCGCTCTGGAAACACCATATATTTT. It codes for CASSQDGPRSGNTIYF.